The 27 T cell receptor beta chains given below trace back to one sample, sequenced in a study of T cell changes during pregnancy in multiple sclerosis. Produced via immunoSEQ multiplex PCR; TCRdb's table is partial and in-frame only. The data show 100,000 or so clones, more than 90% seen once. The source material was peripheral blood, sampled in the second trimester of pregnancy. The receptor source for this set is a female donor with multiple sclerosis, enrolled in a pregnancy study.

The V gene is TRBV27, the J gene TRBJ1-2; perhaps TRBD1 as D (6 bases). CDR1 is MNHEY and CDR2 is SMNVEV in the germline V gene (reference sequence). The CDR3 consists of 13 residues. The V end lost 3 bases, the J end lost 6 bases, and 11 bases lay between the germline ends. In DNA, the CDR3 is TGTGCCAGCAGTTTGGAGACAGGAGATGGCTACACCTTC. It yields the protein CASSLETGDGYTF.

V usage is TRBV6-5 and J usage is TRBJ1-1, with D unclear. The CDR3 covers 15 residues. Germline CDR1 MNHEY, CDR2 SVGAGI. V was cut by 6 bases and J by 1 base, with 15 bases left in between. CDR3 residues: CASSPTRLTNTEAFF. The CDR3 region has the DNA TGTGCCAGCAGCCCAACTAGGCTCACGAACACTGAAGCTTTCTTT.

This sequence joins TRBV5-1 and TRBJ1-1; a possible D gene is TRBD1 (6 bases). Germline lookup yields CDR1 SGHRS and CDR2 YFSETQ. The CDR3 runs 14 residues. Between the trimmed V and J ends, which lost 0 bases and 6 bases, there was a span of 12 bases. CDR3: CASSLVGARAEAFF. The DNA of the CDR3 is TGCGCCAGCAGCTTGGTGGGGGCGCGGGCTGAAGCTTTCTTT.

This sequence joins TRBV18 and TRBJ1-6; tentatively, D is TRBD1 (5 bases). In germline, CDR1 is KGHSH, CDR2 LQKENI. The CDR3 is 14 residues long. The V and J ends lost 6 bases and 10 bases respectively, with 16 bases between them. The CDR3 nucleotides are TGTGCCAGCTCCACCGGAGGGGAATACTCACCCCTCCACTTT. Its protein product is CASSTGGEYSPLHF.

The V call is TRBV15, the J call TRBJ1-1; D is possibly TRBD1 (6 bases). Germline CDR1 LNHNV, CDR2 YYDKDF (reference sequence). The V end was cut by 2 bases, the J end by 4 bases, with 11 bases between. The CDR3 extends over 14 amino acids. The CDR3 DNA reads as TGTGCCACCAGCAGAATCTTAGGGGGCACTGAAGCTTTCTTT. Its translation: CATSRILGGTEAFF.

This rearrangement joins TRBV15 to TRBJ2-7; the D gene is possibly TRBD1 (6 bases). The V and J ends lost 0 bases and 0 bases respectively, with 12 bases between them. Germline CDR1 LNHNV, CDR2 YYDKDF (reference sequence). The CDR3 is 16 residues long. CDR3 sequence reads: CATSREFGGLSYEQYF. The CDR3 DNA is TGTGCCACCAGCAGAGAATTTGGGGGCCTCTCCTACGAGCAGTACTTC.

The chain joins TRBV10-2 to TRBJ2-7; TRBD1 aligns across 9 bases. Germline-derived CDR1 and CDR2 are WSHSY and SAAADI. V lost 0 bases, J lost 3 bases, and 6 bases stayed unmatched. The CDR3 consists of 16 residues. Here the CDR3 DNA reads TGCGCCAGCAGTGAGTCGCTGGGGACAGGGTTCTACGAGCAGTACTTC. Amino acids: CASSESLGTGFYEQYF.

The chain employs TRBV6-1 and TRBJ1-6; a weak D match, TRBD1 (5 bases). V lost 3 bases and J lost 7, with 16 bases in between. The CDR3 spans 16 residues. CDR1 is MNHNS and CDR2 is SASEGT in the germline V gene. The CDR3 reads CASSEARVRVNSPLHF. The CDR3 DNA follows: TGTGCCAGCAGTGAGGCCAGGGTTCGGGTAAATTCACCCCTCCACTTT.

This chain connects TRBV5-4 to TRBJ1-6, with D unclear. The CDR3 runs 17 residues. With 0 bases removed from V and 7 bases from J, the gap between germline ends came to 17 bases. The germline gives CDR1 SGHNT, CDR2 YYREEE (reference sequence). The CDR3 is CASSLDGRSLENSPLHF. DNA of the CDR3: TGTGCCAGCAGCTTGGATGGCCGGAGCCTTGAAAATTCACCCCTCCACTTT.

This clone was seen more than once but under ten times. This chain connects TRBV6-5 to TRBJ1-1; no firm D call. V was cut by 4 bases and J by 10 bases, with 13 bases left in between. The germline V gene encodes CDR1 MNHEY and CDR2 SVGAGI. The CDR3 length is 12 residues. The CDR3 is CASSSLNFGAFF. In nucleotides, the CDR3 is TGTGCCAGCAGTTCCCTGAACTTCGGAGCTTTCTTT.

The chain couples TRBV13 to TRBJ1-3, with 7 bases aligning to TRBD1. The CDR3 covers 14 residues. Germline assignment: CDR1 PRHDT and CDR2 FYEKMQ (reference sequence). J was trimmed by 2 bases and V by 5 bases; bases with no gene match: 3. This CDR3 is CASSPRGAGNTIYF. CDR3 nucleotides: TGTGCCAGCAGCCCCAGGGGGGCTGGAAACACCATATATTTT.

DNA for the CDR3: TGTGCCACCAGCAGTCCCGCCTCGGGGGAGCAGTACTTC. It codes for CATSSPASGEQYF. This sequence joins TRBV15 and TRBJ2-7; TRBD2 is a possible D gene (5 bases). The germline gives CDR1 LNHNV, CDR2 YYDKDF (reference sequence). The V end was cut by 3 bases, the J end by 7 bases, with 13 bases between. The CDR3 sequence is 13 residues long.

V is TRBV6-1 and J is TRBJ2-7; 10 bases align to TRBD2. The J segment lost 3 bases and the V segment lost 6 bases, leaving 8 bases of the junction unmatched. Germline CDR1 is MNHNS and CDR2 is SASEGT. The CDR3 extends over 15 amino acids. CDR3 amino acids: CASRISGREFYEQYF. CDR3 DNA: TGTGCCAGCAGGATCAGCGGGAGGGAGTTCTACGAGCAGTACTTC.

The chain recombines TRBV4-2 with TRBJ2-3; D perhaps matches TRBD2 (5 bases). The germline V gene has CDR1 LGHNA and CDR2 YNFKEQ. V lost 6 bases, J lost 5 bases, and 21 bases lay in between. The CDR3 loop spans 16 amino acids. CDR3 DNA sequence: TGTGCCAGCAGTCCCGGCCTCGGGGATAGGATAGATACGCAGTATTTT. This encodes CASSPGLGDRIDTQYF.

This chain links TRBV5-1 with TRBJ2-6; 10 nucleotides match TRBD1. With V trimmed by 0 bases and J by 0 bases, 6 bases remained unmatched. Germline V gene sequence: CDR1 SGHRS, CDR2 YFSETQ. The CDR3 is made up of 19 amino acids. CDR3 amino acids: CASSLGARDRGSGANVLTF. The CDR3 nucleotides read TGCGCCAGCAGCTTGGGGGCCCGGGACAGGGGCTCTGGGGCCAACGTCCTGACTTTC.

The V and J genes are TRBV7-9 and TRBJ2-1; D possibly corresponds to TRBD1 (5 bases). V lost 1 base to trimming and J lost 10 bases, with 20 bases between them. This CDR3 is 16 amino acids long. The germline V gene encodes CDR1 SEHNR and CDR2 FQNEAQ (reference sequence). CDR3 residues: CASSLGPRLDPGEQFF. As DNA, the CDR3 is TGTGCCAGCAGCTTAGGGCCACGATTGGACCCAGGGGAGCAGTTCTTC.

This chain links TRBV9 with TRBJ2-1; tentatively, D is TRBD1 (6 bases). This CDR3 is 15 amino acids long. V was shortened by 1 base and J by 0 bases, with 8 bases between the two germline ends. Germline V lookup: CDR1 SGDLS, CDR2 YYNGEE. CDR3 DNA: TGTGCCAGCAGCGTACGGACAGACTCCTACAATGAGCAGTTCTTC. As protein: CASSVRTDSYNEQFF.

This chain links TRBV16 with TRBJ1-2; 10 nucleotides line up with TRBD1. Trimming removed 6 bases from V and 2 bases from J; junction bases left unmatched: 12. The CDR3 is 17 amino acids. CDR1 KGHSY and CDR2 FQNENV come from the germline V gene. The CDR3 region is CASRSGQGSMGNYGYTF. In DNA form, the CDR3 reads TGTGCCAGCAGATCGGGACAGGGGAGTATGGGAAACTATGGCTACACCTTC.

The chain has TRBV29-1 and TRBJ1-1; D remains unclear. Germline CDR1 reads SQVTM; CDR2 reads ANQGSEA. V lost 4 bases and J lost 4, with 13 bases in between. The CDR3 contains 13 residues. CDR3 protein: CSVARAQLTEAFF. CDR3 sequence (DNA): TGCAGCGTTGCGAGGGCCCAACTCACTGAAGCTTTCTTT.

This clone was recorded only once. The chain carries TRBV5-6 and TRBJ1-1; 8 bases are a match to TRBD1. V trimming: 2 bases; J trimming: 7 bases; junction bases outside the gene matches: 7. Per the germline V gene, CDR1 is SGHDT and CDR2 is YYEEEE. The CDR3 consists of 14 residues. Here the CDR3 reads CASSLGTGAIEAFF. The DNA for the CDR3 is TGTGCCAGCAGCTTAGGGACAGGCGCAATTGAAGCTTTCTTT.

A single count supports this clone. CDR3 DNA: TGTGCCAGCACCTCTTCCGGGACATTTAACTATGGCTACACCTTC. This codes for CASTSSGTFNYGYTF. This rearrangement joins TRBV6-5 to TRBJ1-2; D is perhaps TRBD1 (6 bases). Trimming took off 7 bases at V and 1 base at J, with 16 bases between the two ends. The CDR3 has 15 amino acids. Per the germline V gene, CDR1 is MNHEY and CDR2 is SVGAGI.

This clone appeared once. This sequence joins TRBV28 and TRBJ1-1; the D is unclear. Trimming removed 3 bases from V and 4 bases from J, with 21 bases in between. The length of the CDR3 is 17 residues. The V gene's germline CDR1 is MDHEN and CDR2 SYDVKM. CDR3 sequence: CASSFSGVGRGITEAFF. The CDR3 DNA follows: TGTGCCAGCAGTTTTTCCGGGGTGGGCCGAGGAATCACTGAAGCTTTCTTT.

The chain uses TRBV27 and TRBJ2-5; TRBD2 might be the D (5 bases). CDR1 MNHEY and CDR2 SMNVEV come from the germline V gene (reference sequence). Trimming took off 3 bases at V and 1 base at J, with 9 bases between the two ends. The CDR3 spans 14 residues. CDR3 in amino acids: CASSFRGSQETQYF. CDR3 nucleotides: TGTGCCAGCAGTTTTCGAGGGTCCCAAGAGACCCAGTACTTC.

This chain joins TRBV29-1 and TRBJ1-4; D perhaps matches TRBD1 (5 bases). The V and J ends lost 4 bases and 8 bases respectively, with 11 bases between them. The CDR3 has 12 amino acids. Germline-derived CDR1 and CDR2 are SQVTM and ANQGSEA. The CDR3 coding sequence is TGCAGCGTTGGCAGGGATGGGGAAAAACTGTTTTTT. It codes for CSVGRDGEKLFF.

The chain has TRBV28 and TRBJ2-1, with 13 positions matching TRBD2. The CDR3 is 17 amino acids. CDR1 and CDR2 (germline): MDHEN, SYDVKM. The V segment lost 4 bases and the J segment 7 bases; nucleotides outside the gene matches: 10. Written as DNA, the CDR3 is TGTGCCAGCAGTTCGTTCGAACTAGCGGGAGGGCCAAATGAGCAGTTCTTC. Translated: CASSSFELAGGPNEQFF.

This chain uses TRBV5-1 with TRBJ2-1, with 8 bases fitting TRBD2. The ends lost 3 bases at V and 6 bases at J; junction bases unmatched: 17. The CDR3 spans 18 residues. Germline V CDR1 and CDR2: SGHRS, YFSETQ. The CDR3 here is CASSSTSALFSGSNEQFF. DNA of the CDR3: TGCGCCAGCAGCTCGACTAGCGCCTTGTTTAGTGGTAGCAATGAGCAGTTCTTC.

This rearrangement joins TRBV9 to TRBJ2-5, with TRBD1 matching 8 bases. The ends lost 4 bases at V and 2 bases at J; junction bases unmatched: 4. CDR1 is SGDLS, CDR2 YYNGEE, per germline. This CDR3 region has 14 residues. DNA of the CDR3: TGTGCCAGCAGCCCCCGGACAGGGCAAGAGACCCAGTACTTC. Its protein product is CASSPRTGQETQYF.